The 17 T cell receptor beta chains below were found in one sample sequenced in a study of T cells in Graves' hyperthyroidism and ophthalmopathy. RNA transcripts yielded amplified TCR beta CDR3 regions. The TCR CDR3 was amplified in a first-round RT-PCR using the HTBI primer set. MiXCR, applied by TCRdb to the multiplex PCR reads, yields one record per CDR3 protein. The data hold approximately 98,000 distinct CDR3 sequences, with about 40% observed a single time. What was sequenced was peripheral blood or thyroid tissue (not recorded which). Receptors originate from a woman aged 30 to 39 with Graves' hyperthyroidism.

V and J are TRBV28 and TRBJ1-6; tentatively, D is TRBD1 (5 bases). The CDR3 has 15 amino acids. From germline, CDR1 is MDHEN and CDR2 SYDVKM. V lost 4 bases, J lost 0 bases, and 7 bases lay in between. The chain's CDR3 is CASSYRSSYNSPLHF. The CDR3 bases are TGTGCCAGCAGTTACAGGAGCTCCTATAATTCACCCCTCCACTTT.

Ten or more counts support this clonotype. The chain recombines TRBV5-1 with TRBJ2-7; D may be TRBD2 (7 bases). Germline V gene sequence: CDR1 SGHRS, CDR2 YFSETQ. Trimming took 4 bases from V and 2 from J, leaving 19 bases between them. This CDR3 contains 16 residues. CDR3 coding DNA: TGCGCCAGCAGCCCTCGCGACGGGGGGCTTACCTACGAGCAGTACTTC. This codes for CASSPRDGGLTYEQYF.

This clonotype has a count of ten or more. The chain carries TRBV7-9 and TRBJ1-1; D is perhaps TRBD1 (5 bases). Trimming took off 1 base at V and 5 bases at J, with 17 bases between the two ends. The length of the CDR3 is 16 residues. CDR1 is SEHNR, CDR2 FQNEAQ, per germline (reference sequence). For the CDR3, the DNA is TGTGCCAGCAGCTTAGGAGGCCGGGGCGGGGATACTGAAGCTTTCTTT. Protein product: CASSLGGRGGDTEAFF.

This clonotype was detected ten times or more. J is TRBJ2-7 and V is TRBV12-3 or TRBV12-4, with a weak D call TRBD1 (5 bases). The V end lost 6 bases, the J end lost 1 base, and 10 bases lay between the germline ends. The CDR3 has 13 amino acids. The CDR3 loop is CASRPTASYEQYF. CDR3 coding DNA: TGTGCCAGCAGACCGACAGCTTCCTACGAGCAGTACTTC.

This clonotype was observed many times. The chain uses TRBV20-1 and TRBJ1-2; TRBD1 agrees at 10 bases. This CDR3 has 13 residues. Looked up from germline, CDR1 is DFQATT and CDR2 is SNEGSKA (reference sequence). Germline trimming cut 2 bases from V and 8 bases from J; bases unmatched to any gene: 5. The CDR3 loop is CSARLDRGRGYTF. In DNA form, the CDR3 reads TGCAGTGCTAGACTCGACAGGGGGCGAGGCTACACCTTC.

This clonotype was seen only a few times. The chain joins TRBV30 to TRBJ1-1; D gene ambiguous. The V end lost 1 base, the J end lost 6 bases, and 6 bases lay between the germline ends. Looked up from germline, CDR1 is GTSNPN and CDR2 is SVGIG (reference sequence). The CDR3 runs 11 residues. The CDR3 sequence is CAWSAISEAFF. The DNA for the CDR3 is TGTGCCTGGAGTGCAATATCTGAAGCTTTCTTT.

This rearrangement joins TRBV24-1 to TRBJ2-5; D call uncertain. The germline CDR1 and CDR2 sequences are KGHDR and SFDVKD. CDR3 length: 12 amino acids. V lost 6 bases and J lost 4, with 8 bases in between. CDR3 in amino acids: CATSIGIETQYF. DNA for the CDR3: TGTGCCACCAGTATTGGAATAGAGACCCAGTACTTC.

At least ten counts were recorded for this clonotype. This chain connects TRBV2 to TRBJ2-3; no clear D. Germline CDR1 is SNHLY and CDR2 is FYNNEI. The CDR3 is 12 residues long. V lost 3 bases to trimming and J lost 3 bases, with 4 bases between them. CDR3 loop: CASSDSTDTQYF. CDR3 sequence (DNA): TGTGCCAGCAGTGACAGTACAGATACGCAGTATTTT.

This clonotype was seen repeatedly, ten times or more. The V and J genes are TRBV6-6 and TRBJ1-3; a weak D match, TRBD1 (5 bases). This CDR3 has 17 amino acids. CDR1 is MNHNY, CDR2 SVGAGI, per germline (reference sequence). V lost 0 bases to trimming and J lost 0 bases, with 12 bases between them. DNA for the CDR3: TGTGCCAGCAGTTACTCCCCGGCAGGGACCTCTGGAAACACCATATATTTT. Its translation is CASSYSPAGTSGNTIYF.

The table lists this clonotype with many counts. J is TRBJ1-4 and V is TRBV5-1, with D perhaps TRBD1 (5 bases). Trimming took off 2 bases at V and 7 bases at J, with 12 bases between the two ends. CDR3 length: 14 amino acids. Germline V gene sequence: CDR1 SGHRS, CDR2 YFSETQ. CDR3 region: CASSFGGAGEKLFF. CDR3 nucleotide sequence: TGCGCCAGCAGCTTTGGAGGGGCAGGTGAAAAACTGTTTTTT.

The chain is built from TRBV2 and TRBJ2-1; 9 bases are shared with TRBD2. CDR3 length equals 15 residues. Trimming took 6 bases from V and 9 from J; bases not matched to a gene: 12. The germline V gene has CDR1 SNHLY and CDR2 FYNNEI. The CDR3 region is CASSPGTSRIGEQFF. The CDR3 DNA sequence: TGTGCCAGCAGCCCCGGGACTAGCAGGATCGGTGAGCAGTTCTTC.

This clonotype showed up many times. The chain has TRBV7-9 and TRBJ2-7, with D unresolved. Trimming removed 1 base at V and 5 bases at J, with 9 bases between. The CDR3 length is 13 residues. CDR1 SEHNR and CDR2 FQNEAQ come from the germline V gene (reference sequence). The CDR3 loop is CASSLGALDEQYF. CDR3 sequence (DNA): TGTGCCAGCAGCTTAGGGGCCCTCGACGAGCAGTACTTC.

This clonotype was seen a handful of times. A much larger clone is a single base away; this may be a read error. The rearrangement links TRBV4-2 to TRBJ2-5, with TRBD1 as a possible D gene (6 bases). Germline V lookup: CDR1 LGHNA, CDR2 YNFKEQ. This CDR3 region has 17 residues. Trimming pared 2 bases from V and 7 bases from J, leaving 23 bases between. The CDR3 DNA sequence: TGTGCCAGCAGCCAAACACCCCGGGAACAGGGATGGGGGACCCAGTACTTC. This encodes CASSQTPREQGWGTQYF.

The gene calls are TRBV12-3 or TRBV12-4 and TRBJ1-6; 8 bases align to TRBD1. Losses at the gene ends were 5 bases for V and 8 bases for J; bases not matched to a gene: 5. The CDR3 loop spans 14 amino acids. The CDR3 loop is CASSNPGGDSPLHF. The DNA for the CDR3 is TGTGCCAGCAGTAACCCAGGGGGCGATTCACCCCTCCACTTT.

This clonotype came up many times. The chain couples TRBV5-8 to TRBJ2-3, with D maybe TRBD2 (5 bases). The CDR3 is 14 amino acids. Deletions cut 4 bases from V and 1 base from J, with 10 bases between. CDR1 is SGHTS, CDR2 YDEGEE, per germline. The CDR3 DNA follows: TGTGCCAGCAGCGCGAGCGGTCGCACAGATACGCAGTATTTT. Its translation is CASSASGRTDTQYF.

The V and J genes are TRBV30 and TRBJ1-1; D gene ambiguous. The CDR3 is 11 amino acids. The V and J ends lost 1 base and 8 bases respectively, with 8 bases between them. In germline, CDR1 is GTSNPN, CDR2 SVGIG (reference sequence). CDR3 loop: CAWSGGVEAFF. CDR3 DNA sequence: TGTGCCTGGAGTGGTGGGGTGGAAGCTTTCTTT. Full variable domain (outside the CDR3, taken from reference TRBV30 and TRBJ1-1): SQTIHQWPATLVQPVGSPLSLECTVEGTSNPNLYWYRQAAGRGLQLLFYSVGIGQISSEVPQNLSASRPQDRQFILSSKKLLLSDSGFYLCAWSGGVEAFFGQGTRLTVV.

The chain employs TRBV2 and TRBJ1-5; 7 bases agree with TRBD1. Germline V lookup: CDR1 SNHLY, CDR2 FYNNEI. With V trimmed by 6 bases and J by 1 base, 6 bases remained unmatched. The CDR3 is made up of 15 amino acids. The CDR3 sequence: CASSVGTASNQPQHF. The DNA for the CDR3 is TGTGCCAGCAGCGTTGGGACAGCAAGCAATCAGCCCCAGCATTTT. The full variable domain, completed using reference TRBV2 and TRBJ1-5, is EPEVTQTPSHQVTQMGQEVILRCVPISNHLYFYWYRQILGQKVEFLVSFYNNEISEKSEIFDDQFSVERPDGSNFTLKIRSTKLEDSAMYFCASSVGTASNQPQHFGDGTRLSIL.